This paragraph covers one T cell receptor (beta chain) sequence. The antigen remains unidentified. There are 11 residues in the CDR3. Germline lookup yields CDR1 DFQATT and CDR2 SNEGSKA (reference sequence). V lost 5 bases and J 10 bases, leaving 12 bases between the germline ends. This sample is drawn from a study of cytotoxic CD8 clonotypes in ibrutinib-treated CLL. The overall study: The samples contained under 300,000 productive templates on average. They also contained an average of approximately 94,000 productive rearrangements.

Study conclusions and caveats: Relative to age-matched healthy donors, clonality at baseline was higher, and it tracked circulating CD8+ T-cell counts.

Depths of 1 in 200,000 to 1 in 1 million T cells were the sequencing target. Produced via immunoSEQ multiplex PCR; TCRdb's table is partial and in-frame only. Of about 160,000 clones listed, 81% were seen once; the top ten hold approximately 2%. The source of roughly 1.9 micrograms of genomic DNA for TCR beta libraries was cryopreserved PBMCs. The rearrangement joins TRBV20-1 to TRBJ2-1, with D unclear. The source was PBMCs, collected after 12 months of ibrutinib treatment. The source is a human donor with chronic lymphocytic leukemia. The CDR3 sequence is CSAPRGHEQFF. DNA for the CDR3: TGCAGTGCTCCCCGAGGTCACGAGCAGTTCTTC.